This T cell receptor beta chain originates from a study of T cells in Graves' hyperthyroidism and ophthalmopathy. Study findings and constraints: Median prediction lead before ophthalmopathy onset was around 7 months with the model. From stable hyperthyroidism, ophthalmopathy was separated by a 13 V-J model. Blood also showed most of the thyroid clonotypes that were expanded above 0.001.

Together with thyroid ultrasound, orbital computed tomography, serum thyroxine and TRAb, clinical symptoms were used for diagnoses. This clonotype has just a few counts. What it binds is not known. It was RNA transcripts that yielded the amplified TCR beta CDR3 regions. The study used the HTBI primer set for a first-round RT-PCR of the TCR CDR3. TCRdb analysed the multiplex PCR reads with MiXCR anew, one entry per CDR3 protein. The sample yields some 620,000 distinct CDR3 sequences, about a sixth seen once. This CDR3 has 14 amino acids. The V end was cut by 6 bases, the J end by 10 bases, with 18 bases between. Germline CDR1 MDHEN, CDR2 SYDVKM.

The chain joins TRBV28 to TRBJ1-4, with D possibly matching TRBD1 (5 bases). Input material: blood. This TCR derives from a woman between 25 and 40 years old with Graves' hyperthyroidism. The chain's CDR3 is CASRDRDLAGKLFF. In DNA, the CDR3 is TGTGCCAGCAGGGACCGGGACCTAGCAGGAAAACTGTTTTTT. Together with reference TRBV28 and TRBJ1-4, the CDR3 gives the full variable domain: DVKVTQSSRYLVKRTGEKVFLECVQDMDHENMFWYRQDPGLGLRLIYFSYDVKMKEKGDIPEGYSVSREKKERFSLILESASTNQTSMYLCASRDRDLAGKLFFGSGTQLSVL.